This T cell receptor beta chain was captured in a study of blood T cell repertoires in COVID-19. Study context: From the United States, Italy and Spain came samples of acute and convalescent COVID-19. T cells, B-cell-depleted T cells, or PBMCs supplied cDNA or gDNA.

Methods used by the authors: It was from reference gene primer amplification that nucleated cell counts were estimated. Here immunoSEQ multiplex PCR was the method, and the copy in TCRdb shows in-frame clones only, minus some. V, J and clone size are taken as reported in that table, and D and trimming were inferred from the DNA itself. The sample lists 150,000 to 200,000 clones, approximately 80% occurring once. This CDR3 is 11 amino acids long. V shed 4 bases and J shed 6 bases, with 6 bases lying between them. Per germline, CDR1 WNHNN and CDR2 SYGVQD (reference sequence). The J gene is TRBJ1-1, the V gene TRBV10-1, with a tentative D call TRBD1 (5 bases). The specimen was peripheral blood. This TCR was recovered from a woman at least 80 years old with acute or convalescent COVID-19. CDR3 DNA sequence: TGCGCCAGCAGTGGGGGGGCTGAAGCTTTCTTT. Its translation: CASSGGAEAFF.